The 12 T cell receptor beta chains below come from one sample, sequenced in a study of tumor-infiltrating lymphocytes in primary liver carcinoma. Blood RNA came from unsorted whole blood; germline DNA was also extracted. TCR beta cDNA was reverse-transcribed from roughly 0.45 ug of total RNA. The reaction used a constant-region primer and ProtoScript II reverse transcriptase. Slightly modified ARM-PCR served as the procedure for the TCR beta libraries. These libraries came from three rounds of nested multiplex PCR. The study ran its first two PCR rounds for approximately 11 cycles each, using TRBV1-TRBV30 forward primers and a C-beta reverse primer. TCRdb independently ran MiXCR on the multiplex PCR reads; one entry per CDR3 protein. The sample yields fewer than 350,000 distinct CDR3 sequences, 50% to 70% seen once. Material for sequencing was peripheral blood. The receptors originated from a man in his forties with primary liver carcinoma and hepatitis B virus infection.

At least ten counts were recorded for this clonotype. This rearrangement joins TRBV5-4 to TRBJ2-7; 8 positions match TRBD2. CDR3 length: 15 residues. The V segment lost 4 bases and the J segment 0 bases; nucleotides outside the gene matches: 6. CDR1 is SGHNT, CDR2 YYREEE, per germline (reference sequence). For the CDR3, the DNA is TGTGCCAGCAGCCCGCCCGGGAGGGCCTCCTACGAGCAGTACTTC. This gives the protein CASSPPGRASYEQYF.

With respect to this clonotype: A clone one base away is much larger, so this may be a read error. V and J are TRBV6-6 and TRBJ2-7, with D maybe TRBD1 (5 bases). The V and J ends lost 7 bases and 7 bases respectively, with 11 bases between them. Germline V CDR1 and CDR2: MNHNY, SVGAGI (reference sequence). CDR3 length equals 11 residues. The CDR3 nucleotides read TGTGCCAGCAAGGACACCCGAGAGCAGTACTTC. Translating it yields CASKDTREQYF.

A remark on this clonotype: One junction end does not reproduce the germline sequence, and a read error may be involved. The chain links TRBV28 to TRBJ1-6; D perhaps matches TRBD1 (5 bases). Looked up from germline, CDR1 is MDHEN and CDR2 is SYDVKM. The CDR3 sequence is 15 residues long. As DNA, the CDR3 is TGTGCCAGCGGTTTGCAGGGAGAGTGGGATTCACCCCTCCACTTT. Its translation: CASGLQGEWDSPLHF. The full variable domain, with the rest looked up from reference TRBV28 and TRBJ1-6, is DVKVTQSSRYLVKRTGEKVFLECVQDMDHENMFWYRQDPGLGLRLIYFSYDVKMKEKGDIPEGYSVSREKKERFSLILESASTNQTSMYLCASGLQGEWDSPLHFGNGTRLTVT.

This clonotype was counted ten times or more. The chain links TRBV29-1 to TRBJ2-3, with 13 nucleotides matching TRBD2. The CDR3 runs 17 residues. The germline V gene encodes CDR1 SQVTM and CDR2 ANQGSEA. J was trimmed by 6 bases and V by 1 base; bases with no gene match: 10. The CDR3: CSVEGIRTSGRPDTQYF. In DNA, the CDR3 is TGCAGCGTTGAAGGCATTAGGACTAGCGGGAGACCGGATACGCAGTATTTT.

This clonotype was detected a few times. The junction departs from the called germline gene at one end, perhaps through a read error. V is TRBV5-4 and J is TRBJ1-2; TRBD1 might be the D (6 bases). The germline V gene encodes CDR1 SGHNT and CDR2 YYREEE (reference sequence). CDR3 length: 14 amino acids. DNA for the CDR3: TGTGCCAGCAGATTGGACAGAAATAACTATGGCTACACCTTC. This encodes CASRLDRNNYGYTF.

This clonotype was picked up a small number of times. The chain has TRBV7-9 and TRBJ2-2; TRBD2 is a possible D gene (6 bases). The CDR3 length is 16 residues. Germline V CDR1 and CDR2: SEHNR, FQNEAQ (reference sequence). V lost 11 bases, J lost 0 bases, and 19 bases lay in between. The CDR3 region is CAALIGGTPNTGELFF. In DNA form, the CDR3 reads TGTGCCGCACTAATCGGGGGAACCCCGAACACCGGGGAGCTGTTTTTT.

Of note for this clonotype: It is likely a read error, because the conserved phenylalanine at the end of the CDR3 is missing. The CDR3 coding sequence is TGTGCCAGCAGTAGACCAGATGGTAACTACGAGCAGTACCTC. Translation: CASSRPDGNYEQYL. J is TRBJ2-7 and V is TRBV6-5; no clear D. Germline-derived CDR1 and CDR2 are MNHEY and SVGAGI. The V end lost 5 bases, the J end lost 3 bases, and 14 bases lay between the germline ends. The CDR3 loop spans 14 amino acids.

Points on this clonotype: It may be a read error: a sequence one base away is much more abundant. No conserved phenylalanine or tryptophan is present at the end of the CDR3, so a read error is the likely explanation. V gene TRBV29-1 combines with J gene TRBJ2-7, with 10 bases identical to TRBD2. V shed 7 bases, J shed 6 bases, and the junction held 12 bases outside the gene matches. The CDR3 consists of 14 residues. Germline assignment: CDR1 SQVTM and CDR2 ANQGSEA. The CDR3 region has the DNA TGCAGCGCCCGGACTAGCGGCTCCTCCCTCGAGCAGTACTTG. Translating gives CSARTSGSSLEQYL.

As for this clonotype: One base away lies a much larger clone, so this may be a sequencing read error. The V call is TRBV6-2 or TRBV6-3, the J call TRBJ2-2, with 9 bases identical to TRBD2. From germline, CDR1 is MNHEY and CDR2 SVGEGT. The CDR3 runs 16 residues. The CDR3 here is CASSYSTGLAAGELVF. CDR3 nucleotides: TGTGCCAGCAGTTACTCGACGGGACTAGCAGCCGGGGAGCTGGTTTTT.

As concerns this clonotype: This is likely a read error, given that the CDR3 carries no conserved phenylalanine or tryptophan at its end. The gene calls are TRBV4-3 and TRBJ2-6; D may match TRBD1 or TRBD2 (5 bases each). The ends were cut back, 2 bases at V and 0 bases at J, with 17 bases in the middle. This CDR3 is built from 19 residues. Germline V gene lookup returns CDR1 LGHNA and CDR2 YSLEER. The CDR3 sequence is CASSQNLGPGTSGANVLTI. DNA of the CDR3: TGCGCCAGCAGCCAAAATCTTGGGCCAGGGACCTCTGGGGCCAACGTCCTGACTATC.

This rearrangement joins TRBV4-3 to TRBJ1-5; D is possibly TRBD1 (5 bases). Germline-derived CDR1 and CDR2 are LGHNA and YSLEER. The CDR3 runs to 13 residues. CDR3 nucleotides: TGCGTCATCAGCCAGTCCAGGGAGCAGCCCCAGCATTTT. Amino acid sequence: CVISQSREQPQHF.

Comment on this clonotype: A read error may account for a junction end that differs from germline. This sequence joins TRBV30 and TRBJ1-1; no clear D gene. The CDR3 is made up of 13 amino acids. CDR1 and CDR2 (germline): GTSNPN, SVGIG (reference sequence). DNA of the CDR3: TGTGTCTGGAGTAACGGTATGAACACTGAAGCTTTCTTT. It specifies CVWSNGMNTEAFF.